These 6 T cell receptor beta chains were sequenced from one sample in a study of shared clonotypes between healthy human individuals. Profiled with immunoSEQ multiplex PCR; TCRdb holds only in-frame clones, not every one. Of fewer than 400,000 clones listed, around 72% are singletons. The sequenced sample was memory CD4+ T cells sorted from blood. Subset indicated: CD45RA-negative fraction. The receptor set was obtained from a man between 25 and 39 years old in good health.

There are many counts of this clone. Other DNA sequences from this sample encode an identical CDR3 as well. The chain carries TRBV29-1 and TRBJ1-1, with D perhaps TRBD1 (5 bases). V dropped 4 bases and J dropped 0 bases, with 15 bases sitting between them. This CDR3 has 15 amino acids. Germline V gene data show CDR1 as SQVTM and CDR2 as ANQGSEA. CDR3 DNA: TGCAGCGTTGCCTCGGGTTGGGGGATGAACACTGAAGCTTTCTTT. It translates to CSVASGWGMNTEAFF.

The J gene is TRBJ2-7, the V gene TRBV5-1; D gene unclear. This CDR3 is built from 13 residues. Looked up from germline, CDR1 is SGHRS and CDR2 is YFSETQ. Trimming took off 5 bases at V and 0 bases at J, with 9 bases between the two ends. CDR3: CASRRQDSYEQYF. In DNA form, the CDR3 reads TGCGCCAGCAGGCGACAAGACTCCTACGAGCAGTACTTC.

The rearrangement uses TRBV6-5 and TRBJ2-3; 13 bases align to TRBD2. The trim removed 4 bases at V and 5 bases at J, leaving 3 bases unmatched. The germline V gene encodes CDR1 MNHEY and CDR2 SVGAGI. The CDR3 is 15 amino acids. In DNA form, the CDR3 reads TGTGCCAGCAGTTGGAGACTAGCGGGAGGAGATACGCAGTATTTT. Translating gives CASSWRLAGGDTQYF.

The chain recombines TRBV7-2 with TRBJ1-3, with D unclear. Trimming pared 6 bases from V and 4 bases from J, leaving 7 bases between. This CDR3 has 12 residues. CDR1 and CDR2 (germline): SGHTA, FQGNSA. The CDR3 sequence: CASREVGNTIYF. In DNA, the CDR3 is TGTGCCAGCAGAGAAGTCGGAAACACCATATATTTT.

CDR3 sequence reads: CASSQDRGGSSYEQYF. The CDR3 bases are TGTGCCAGCAGCCAAGATCGAGGCGGGAGCTCCTACGAGCAGTACTTC. The V gene is TRBV14, the J gene TRBJ2-7, with 7 bases aligning to TRBD2. Germline V lookup: CDR1 SGHDN, CDR2 FVKESK. The CDR3 has 16 residues. V lost 0 bases, J lost 0 bases, and 5 bases stayed unmatched.

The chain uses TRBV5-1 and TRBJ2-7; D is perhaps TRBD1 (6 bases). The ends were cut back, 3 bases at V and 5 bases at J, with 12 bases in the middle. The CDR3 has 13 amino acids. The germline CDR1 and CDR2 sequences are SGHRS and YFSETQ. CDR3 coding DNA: TGCGCCAGCAGCTCCCTCTACAGGGACGAGCAGTACTTC. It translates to CASSSLYRDEQYF.